This TCR beta chain was captured in a study of blood T cell repertoires in COVID-19. About the study: T cells, B-cell-depleted T cells, or PBMCs provided the cDNA or gDNA that served as material.

How the authors handled the data: It was from reference gene primer amplification that nucleated cell counts were estimated. Profiling relied on immunoSEQ multiplex PCR, and the TCRdb table lists in-frame clones only, not all of them. Clone size and V and J calls were adopted from that table, with D and trimming inferred from the DNA. The sample lists 35,000 to 40,000 clones, 88% occurring once. Looked up from germline, CDR1 is WSHSY and CDR2 is SAAADI. The CDR3 consists of 14 residues. J gave up 4 bases and V 7 bases, and 4 bases lay outside the gene matches. The rearrangement links TRBV10-2 to TRBJ2-1; TRBD1 matches 10 bases. Material for sequencing was peripheral blood. This TCR was sampled from a man in his 70s with active COVID-19. The CDR3 DNA follows: TGCGCCAGCAAGAGACAGGGGGCGTACAATGAGCAGTTCTTC. As protein: CASKRQGAYNEQFF.